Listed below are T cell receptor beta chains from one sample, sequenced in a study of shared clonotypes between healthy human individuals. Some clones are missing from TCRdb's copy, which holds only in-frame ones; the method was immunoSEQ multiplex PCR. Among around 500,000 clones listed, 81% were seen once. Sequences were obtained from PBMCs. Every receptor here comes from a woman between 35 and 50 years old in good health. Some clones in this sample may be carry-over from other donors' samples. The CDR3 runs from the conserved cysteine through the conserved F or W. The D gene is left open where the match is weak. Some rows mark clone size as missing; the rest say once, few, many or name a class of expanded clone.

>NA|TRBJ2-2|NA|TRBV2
CASSDLGTGELFF
TGTGCCAGCAGTGACTTGGGCACCGGGGAGCTGTTTTTT
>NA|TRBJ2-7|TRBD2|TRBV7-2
CASSPPGGVLSEQYF
TGTGCCAGCAGCCCCCCTGGGGGGGTTCTCTCTGAGCAGTACTTC
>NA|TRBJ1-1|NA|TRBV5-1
CASSLDQGSRSGTEAFF
TGCGCCAGCAGCTTGGACCAGGGTTCTCGGTCGGGCACTGAAGCTTTCTTT
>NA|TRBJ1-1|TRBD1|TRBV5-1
CASSSLTGQSEAFF
TGCGCCAGCAGCTCCCTGACAGGGCAGAGTGAAGCTTTCTTT
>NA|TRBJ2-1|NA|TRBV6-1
CASSEVPPYNEQFF
TGTGCCAGCAGTGAAGTCCCCCCTTACAATGAGCAGTTCTTC
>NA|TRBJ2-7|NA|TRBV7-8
CAGSLGTHSSYEQYF
TGTGCCGGCAGCCTCGGGACACATAGCTCCTACGAGCAGTACTTC
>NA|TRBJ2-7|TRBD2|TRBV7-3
CASSPLGVAGVGEQYF
TGTGCCAGCAGCCCCCTCGGGGTAGCGGGAGTTGGGGAGCAGTACTTC
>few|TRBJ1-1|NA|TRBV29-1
CSAPARWGGTEAFF
TGCAGCGCCCCAGCGCGGTGGGGGGGCACTGAAGCTTTCTTT
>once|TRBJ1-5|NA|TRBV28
CASTGRNNQPQHF
TGTGCCAGCACAGGACGTAATAATCAGCCCCAGCATTTT
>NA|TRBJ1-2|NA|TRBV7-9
CASRGEAYGYTF
TGTGCCAGCAGAGGGGAGGCCTATGGCTACACCTTC
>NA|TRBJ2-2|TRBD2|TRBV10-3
CAIRAGSTGELFF
TGTGCCATCAGAGCGGGGAGCACCGGGGAGCTGTTTTTT
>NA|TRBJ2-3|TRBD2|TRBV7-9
CASSFRTSGSTDTQYF
TGTGCCAGCAGCTTTCGGACTAGCGGGAGCACAGATACGCAGTATTTT
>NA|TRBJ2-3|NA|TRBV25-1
CASSTDPPADTQYF
TGTGCCAGCAGTACGGACCCTCCGGCAGATACGCAGTATTTT
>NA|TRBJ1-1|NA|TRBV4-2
CASSQPRVGRGNTEAFF
TGTGCCAGCAGCCAACCTAGGGTGGGCAGAGGGAACACTGAAGCTTTCTTT
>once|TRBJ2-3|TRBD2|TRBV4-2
CASSQLAGAADTQYF
TGTGCTAGCAGCCAACTAGCGGGAGCGGCAGATACGCAGTATTTT
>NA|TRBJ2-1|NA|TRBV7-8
CASSLLTSGSSGEQFF
TGTGCCAGCAGCCTCCTGACTAGTGGGAGTTCGGGTGAGCAGTTCTTC
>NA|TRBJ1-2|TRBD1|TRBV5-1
CASSWDRTNYGYTF
TGCGCCAGCAGCTGGGACAGGACTAACTATGGCTACACCTTC
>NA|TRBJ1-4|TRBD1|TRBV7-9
CASSPGTGPEKLFF
TGTGCCAGCAGCCCCGGGACAGGGCCTGAAAAACTGTTTTTT
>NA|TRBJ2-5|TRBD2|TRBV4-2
CASSLLASGRQYQETQYF
TGTGCCAGCAGCCTCCTGGCTAGCGGGAGACAGTACCAAGAGACCCAGTACTTC
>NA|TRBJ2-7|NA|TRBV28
CASSFRRGSYEQYF
TGTGCCAGCAGTTTCCGGAGGGGTTCCTACGAGCAGTACTTC
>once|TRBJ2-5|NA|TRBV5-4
CASSGRGTQQETQYF
TGTGCCAGCAGCGGGCGAGGGACCCAACAAGAGACCCAGTACTTC
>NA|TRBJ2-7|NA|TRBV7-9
CASSTQALGEQYF
TGTGCCAGCAGCACCCAAGCGCTGGGGGAGCAGTACTTC
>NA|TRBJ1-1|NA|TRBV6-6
CASSYGVGANTEAFF
TGTGCCAGCAGTTACGGTGTGGGGGCGAACACTGAAGCTTTCTTT
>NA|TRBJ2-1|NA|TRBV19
CASSGRLEYNEQFF
TGTGCCAGTAGTGGCCGACTAGAGTACAATGAGCAGTTCTTC
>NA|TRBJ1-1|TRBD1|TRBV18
CASSPQTGAEAFF
TGTGCCAGCTCACCCCAGACAGGGGCTGAAGCTTTCTTT
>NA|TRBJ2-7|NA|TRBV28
CASSLYRGQQYF
TGTGCCAGCAGTTTATATCGGGGCCAGCAGTACTTC
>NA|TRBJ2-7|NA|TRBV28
CASTPAGAREYEQYF
TGTGCCAGCACCCCGGCGGGGGCAAGGGAATACGAGCAGTACTTC
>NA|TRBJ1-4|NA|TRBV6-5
CASSYSNPGLEKLFF
TGTGCCAGCAGTTACTCGAATCCAGGGCTTGAAAAACTGTTTTTT
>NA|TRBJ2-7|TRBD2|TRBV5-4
CASSPQLAGVEQYF
TGTGCCAGCAGCCCTCAACTAGCGGGAGTCGAGCAGTACTTC
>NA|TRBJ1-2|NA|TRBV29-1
CSVAGAGLGGYTF
TGCAGCGTTGCAGGTGCCGGGCTCGGTGGCTACACCTTC
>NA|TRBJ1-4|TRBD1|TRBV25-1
CASSAGGSNEKLFF
TGTGCCAGCAGTGCAGGGGGCAGTAATGAAAAACTGTTTTTT
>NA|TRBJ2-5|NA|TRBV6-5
CASSYRLRAQETQYF
TGTGCCAGCAGTTACCGCTTGCGGGCACAAGAGACCCAGTACTTC
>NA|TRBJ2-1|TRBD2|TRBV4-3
CASSQTQGGTSGRVYEQFF
TGCGCCAGCAGCCAGACGCAAGGCGGGACTAGCGGGAGGGTCTATGAGCAGTTCTTC
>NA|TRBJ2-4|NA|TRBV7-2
CASSLGWDPGNIQYF
TGTGCCAGCAGCCTCGGATGGGACCCCGGGAACATTCAGTACTTC
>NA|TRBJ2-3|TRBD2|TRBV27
CASRTRLADSTDTQYF
TGTGCCAGCAGGACTCGACTAGCGGATAGCACAGATACGCAGTATTTT
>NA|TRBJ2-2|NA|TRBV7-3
CASSLDEYGELFF
TGTGCCAGCAGCTTGGACGAATACGGGGAGCTGTTTTTT
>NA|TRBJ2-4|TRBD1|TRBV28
CASNTPGQGSKNIQYF
TGTGCCAGCAACACACCGGGACAGGGGAGCAAAAACATTCAGTACTTC
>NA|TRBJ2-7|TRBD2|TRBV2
CASSKGTSGNEQYF
TGTGCCAGCAGTAAGGGGACTAGCGGGAACGAGCAGTACTTC
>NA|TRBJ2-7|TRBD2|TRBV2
CASSDTGPAGVGGSYEQYF
TGTGCCAGCAGTGATACCGGTCCAGCGGGAGTTGGTGGCTCCTACGAGCAGTACTTC